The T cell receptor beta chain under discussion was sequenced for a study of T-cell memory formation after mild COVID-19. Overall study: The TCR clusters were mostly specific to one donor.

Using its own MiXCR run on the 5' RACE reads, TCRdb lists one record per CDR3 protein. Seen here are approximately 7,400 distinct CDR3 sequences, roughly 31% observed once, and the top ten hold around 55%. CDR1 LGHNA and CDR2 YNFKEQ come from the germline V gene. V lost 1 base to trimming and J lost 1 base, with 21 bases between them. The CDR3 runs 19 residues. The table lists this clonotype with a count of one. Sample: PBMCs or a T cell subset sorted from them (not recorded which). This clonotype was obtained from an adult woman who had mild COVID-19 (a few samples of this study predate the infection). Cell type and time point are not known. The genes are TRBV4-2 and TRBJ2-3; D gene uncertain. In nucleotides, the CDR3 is TGTGCCAGCAGCCAAGGATTGGCCCAGGCAGCCCCTGGCACAGATACGCAGTATTTT. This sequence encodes CASSQGLAQAAPGTDTQYF.